This T cell receptor beta chain was identified during a study of blood T cell repertoires in COVID-19. Study background: PBMCs, B-cell-depleted T cells, or T cells were the source of the cDNA or gDNA that made up the material.

This CDR3 comprises 16 residues. Germline CDR1 SEHNR, CDR2 FQNEAQ (reference sequence). The V end was cut by 1 base, the J end by 4 bases, with 13 bases between. Per the original methods: Scientists estimated how many nucleated cells there were by amplifying reference gene primers. Clones were read by immunoSEQ multiplex PCR, and TCRdb kept only the in-frame ones, dropping some. D and trimming were read from the DNA, whereas the V and J calls and clone size are those reported in that table. The sample lists roughly 700,000 clones, approximately 90% occurring once. The V gene is TRBV7-9, the J gene TRBJ1-4; possible D gene TRBD1, 6 bases. Material: peripheral blood. The sequence came from a woman aged 18-29 years with acute or convalescent COVID-19. The CDR3 protein is CASSLVVGQLNEKLFF. The CDR3 DNA reads as TGTGCCAGCAGCTTAGTGGTCGGACAGCTTAATGAAAAACTGTTTTTT.